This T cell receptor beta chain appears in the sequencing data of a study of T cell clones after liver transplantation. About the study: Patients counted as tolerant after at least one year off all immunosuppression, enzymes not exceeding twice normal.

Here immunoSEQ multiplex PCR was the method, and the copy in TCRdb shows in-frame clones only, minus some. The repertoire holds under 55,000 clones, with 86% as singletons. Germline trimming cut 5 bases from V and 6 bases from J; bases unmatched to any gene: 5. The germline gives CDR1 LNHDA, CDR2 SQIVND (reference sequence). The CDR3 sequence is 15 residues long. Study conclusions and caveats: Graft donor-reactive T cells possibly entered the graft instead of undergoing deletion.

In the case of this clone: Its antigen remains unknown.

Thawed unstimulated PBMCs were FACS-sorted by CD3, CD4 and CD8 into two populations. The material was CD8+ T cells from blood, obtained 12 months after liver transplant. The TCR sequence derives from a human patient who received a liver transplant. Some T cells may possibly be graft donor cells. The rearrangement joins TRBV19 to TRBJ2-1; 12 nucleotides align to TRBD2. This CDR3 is CASSLGLAGFNEQFF. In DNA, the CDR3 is TGTGCCAGTAGTCTTGGACTAGCGGGATTCAATGAGCAGTTCTTC.